The 30 T cell receptor beta chains reported below all come from one sample, sequenced in a study of T cell clonotyping in hematopoietic cell transplantation. TCRdb's copy holds only in-frame clones and misses some; the assay was immunoSEQ multiplex PCR. The data show some 28,000 clones, roughly 85% seen once. Time point indicated: recipient sample about 28 days before transplant, after cytoreduction. The material sequenced was peripheral blood mononuclear cells, taken before stem cell transplant. Every receptor here comes from a man aged 40-55 years with acute myeloid leukemia. Some clones in this sample may be carry-over from other donors' samples.

V gene TRBV9 combines with J gene TRBJ2-5, with a tentative D call TRBD1 (6 bases). Trimming took off 3 bases at V and 6 bases at J, with 12 bases between the two ends. The CDR3 has 13 residues. The germline gives CDR1 SGDLS, CDR2 YYNGEE. The CDR3 loop reads CASSDTGLKTQYF. CDR3 nucleotides: TGTGCCAGCAGCGATACAGGGTTGAAGACCCAGTACTTC.

The chain combines TRBV6-1 with TRBJ2-1; no definite D call. This CDR3 is 15 amino acids long. Trimming removed 3 bases from V and 2 bases from J, with 11 bases in between. Looked up from germline, CDR1 is MNHNS and CDR2 is SASEGT. CDR3 amino acids: CASSDEVRPYNEQFF. CDR3 bases: TGTGCCAGCAGTGATGAGGTTCGTCCCTACAATGAGCAGTTCTTC.

The chain links TRBV2 to TRBJ1-1, with D unclear. The CDR3 covers 14 residues. The V gene lost 4 bases and the J gene lost 4 bases, with 13 bases spanning the gap. Germline CDR1 is SNHLY and CDR2 is FYNNEI. The CDR3 region has the DNA TGTGCCAGCAGTGGCCCAAGACTTCCCACTGAAGCTTTCTTT. It specifies CASSGPRLPTEAFF.

The chain links TRBV6-1 to TRBJ2-1; D call uncertain. The CDR3 totals 16 residues. V lost 2 bases, J lost 0 bases, and 11 bases lay in between. Germline-derived CDR1 and CDR2 are MNHNS and SASEGT. The CDR3 coding sequence is TGTGCCAGCAGTGAACACGGATCCGCCTCCTACAATGAGCAGTTCTTC. It encodes CASSEHGSASYNEQFF.

The J gene is TRBJ1-1, the V gene TRBV6-5; D is possibly TRBD1 (5 bases). Germline CDR1 reads MNHEY; CDR2 reads SVGAGI. CDR3 size: 13 residues. The V and J ends lost 4 bases and 8 bases respectively, with 14 bases between them. Here the CDR3 reads CASSFGRASEAFF. CDR3 in DNA: TGTGCCAGCAGTTTTGGCAGGGCCTCCGAAGCTTTCTTT.

CDR3 nucleotide sequence: TGTGCCAGCAGAACCGTTGGAGCTGCCTACAATGAGCAGTTCTTC. It specifies CASRTVGAAYNEQFF. The gene calls are TRBV27 and TRBJ2-1; D gene unclear. The CDR3 extends over 15 amino acids. Germline CDR1 MNHEY, CDR2 SMNVEV (reference sequence). V was pared by 6 bases and J by 2 bases, with 14 bases between.

This chain uses TRBV14 with TRBJ2-1; 7 bases agree with TRBD2. Per the germline V gene, CDR1 is SGHDN and CDR2 is FVKESK. V dropped 4 bases and J dropped 6; count of bases not matched to a gene: 15. The CDR3 has 17 residues. The CDR3, as DNA: TGTGCCAGCAGCCCCCCTCTGGGGAGGGGATTTCTCAATGAGCAGTTCTTC. It yields the protein CASSPPLGRGFLNEQFF.

The CDR3 DNA reads as TGTGCCAGCAGCCTCCTTCCGGGACGGCCTAACTATGGCTACACCTTC. Translating gives CASSLLPGRPNYGYTF. The genes are TRBV25-1 and TRBJ1-2, with D possibly matching TRBD1 (5 bases). The CDR3 sequence is 16 residues long. V gave up 6 bases and J gave up 0 bases, with 17 bases separating them. In germline, CDR1 is MGHDK, CDR2 SYGVNS.

The chain is built from TRBV6-5 and TRBJ2-2; the match to TRBD1 covers 9 bases. After removal of 5 bases from V and 6 bases from J, the junction contained 4 bases not matched to a gene. The CDR3 runs 14 residues. From germline, CDR1 is MNHEY and CDR2 SVGAGI. The CDR3 loop is CASSTYRGPGELFF. Here the CDR3 DNA reads TGTGCCAGCAGTACCTACAGGGGGCCCGGGGAGCTGTTTTTT.

This rearrangement joins TRBV11-1 to TRBJ2-7; 10 bases agree with TRBD2. Germline CDR1 and CDR2: SGHAT and FQDESV (reference sequence). J was trimmed by 2 bases and V by 4 bases; bases with no gene match: 5. CDR3 size: 15 residues. As DNA, the CDR3 is TGTGCCAGCAGCTCCCGAAGCGGGAGGGCCTACGAGCAGTACTTC. It is translated as CASSSRSGRAYEQYF.

CDR3 loop: CASRIGGATNEKLFF. CDR3 coding DNA: TGCGCCAGCAGGATTGGAGGGGCAACTAATGAAAAACTGTTTTTT. This chain joins TRBV5-1 and TRBJ1-4, with D possibly TRBD1 on 5 matching bases. The CDR3 has 15 residues. Per germline, CDR1 SGHRS and CDR2 YFSETQ. V lost 5 bases and J lost 0, with 11 bases in between.

V is TRBV2 and J is TRBJ1-5; the D is unclear. This CDR3 is built from 20 residues. CDR1 and CDR2 (germline): SNHLY, FYNNEI. V lost 3 bases, J lost 1 base, and 25 bases lay in between. CDR3 amino acids: CASSDPLARLPVGSNQPQHF. The CDR3 DNA follows: TGTGCCAGCAGTGATCCCCTTGCCCGACTCCCAGTGGGGAGCAATCAGCCCCAGCATTTT. Full variable domain (remainder filled in from reference TRBV2 and TRBJ1-5): EPEVTQTPSHQVTQMGQEVILRCVPISNHLYFYWYRQILGQKVEFLVSFYNNEISEKSEIFDDQFSVERPDGSNFTLKIRSTKLEDSAMYFCASSDPLARLPVGSNQPQHFGDGTRLSIL.

The CDR3 DNA reads as TGTGCCAGCAGTCACAACGACAGATCCCAAGAGACCCAGTACTTC. Translated: CASSHNDRSQETQYF. The gene calls are TRBV5-6 and TRBJ2-5; D may be TRBD1 (5 bases). The CDR3 has 15 residues. V was shortened by 5 bases and J by 1 base, with 15 bases between the two germline ends. Germline CDR1 and CDR2: SGHDT and YYEEEE.

The chain is built from TRBV6-5 and TRBJ1-2, with D possibly TRBD1 on 6 matching bases. V was trimmed by 9 bases and J by 8 bases, leaving 22 bases between them. This CDR3 has 14 residues. The germline CDR1 and CDR2 sequences are MNHEY and SVGAGI. The CDR3 DNA follows: TGTGCCAGTCTTAGGGCCAGGGGAAGTCGAGGCTACACCTTC. As protein: CASLRARGSRGYTF.

This clone was counted a single time. The gene calls are TRBV5-4 and TRBJ1-1, with D perhaps matching TRBD1 (6 bases). V lost 3 bases to trimming and J lost 0 bases, with 12 bases between them. The germline CDR1 and CDR2 sequences are SGHNT and YYREEE (reference sequence). The CDR3 loop spans 15 amino acids. The CDR3 nucleotides read TGTGCCAGCAGCTCGGTGACAGGAATGAACACTGAAGCTTTCTTT. The encoded protein is CASSSVTGMNTEAFF.

The V and J genes are TRBV28 and TRBJ2-2, with D possibly matching TRBD1 (5 bases). With 4 bases removed from V and 0 bases from J, the gap between germline ends came to 6 bases. CDR1 and CDR2 from the germline V gene are MDHEN and SYDVKM. There are 14 residues in the CDR3. CDR3 nucleotide sequence: TGTGCCAGCAGTTGGGGCGCGAACACCGGGGAGCTGTTTTTT. This translates into CASSWGANTGELFF.

Turning to this clone: Since no conserved phenylalanine or tryptophan closes the CDR3, a read error is the likely cause. No DNA is shown, since the ends of the CDR3 on it are uncertain; the CDR3 is the one TCRdb lists. The rearrangement uses TRBV21-1 and TRBJ1-1. TRBV21-1 represents a pseudogene. The CDR3 length equals 9 residues, ends included. The CDR3 sequence: CASSKVMWV.

The chain joins TRBV25-1 to TRBJ2-1, with D perhaps TRBD2 (7 bases). Trimming took off 3 bases at V and 3 bases at J, with 18 bases between the two ends. Germline V gives CDR1 MGHDK, CDR2 SYGVNS. The CDR3 length is 17 residues. The CDR3 reads CASSDLGGGLHYNEQFF. The DNA for the CDR3 is TGTGCCAGCAGTGACCTTGGGGGGGGGCTCCACTACAATGAGCAGTTCTTC.

This chain connects TRBV5-8 to TRBJ1-5; the match to TRBD1 covers 10 bases. Germline CDR1 and CDR2: SGHTS and YDEGEE. The CDR3 consists of 17 residues. V shed 3 bases and J 1 base; nucleotides not matched to a gene: 7. The CDR3 loop reads CASSWDRGVESNQPQHF. CDR3 DNA: TGTGCCAGCAGCTGGGACAGGGGAGTTGAGAGCAATCAGCCCCAGCATTTT.

The chain uses TRBV4-2 and TRBJ1-3, with a possible D match to TRBD1 (5 bases). Per germline, CDR1 LGHNA and CDR2 YNFKEQ. V lost 2 bases and J lost 6, with 8 bases in between. The CDR3 length is 13 residues. The CDR3 DNA is TGTGCCAGCAGCCAATGGGGGGAAAACACCATATATTTT. Protein: CASSQWGENTIYF.

The chain joins TRBV2 to TRBJ1-4; D is uncertain. Trimming removed 8 bases from V and 0 bases from J, with 10 bases in between. The CDR3 length is 14 residues. Germline assignment: CDR1 SNHLY and CDR2 FYNNEI. CDR3 sequence (DNA): TGTGCCAGCTGTTTTATGGCAACTAATGAAAAACTGTTTTTT. It specifies CASCFMATNEKLFF.

The CDR3 nucleotides read TGTGCCAGCAGCGTATCAGACGGGGAGCTGTTTTTT. It specifies CASSVSDGELFF. V is TRBV9 and J is TRBJ2-2; D not certain. Between the trimmed V and J ends, which lost 1 base and 7 bases, there was a span of 5 bases. Looked up from germline, CDR1 is SGDLS and CDR2 is YYNGEE. This CDR3 contains 12 residues.

The V and J genes are TRBV7-2 and TRBJ1-2; D ambiguous. In germline, CDR1 is SGHTA, CDR2 FQGNSA. The germline V and J ends were trimmed by 5 bases and 0 bases, with 19 bases remaining between them. This CDR3 is built from 17 residues. The CDR3 sequence is CASSLRWGLEANYGYTF. In DNA, the CDR3 is TGTGCCAGCAGCCTAAGGTGGGGTCTAGAGGCTAACTATGGCTACACCTTC.

The rearrangement uses TRBV2 and TRBJ2-7; 8 bases align to TRBD2. CDR1 and CDR2 from the germline V gene are SNHLY and FYNNEI. The ends lost 7 bases at V and 6 bases at J; junction bases unmatched: 5. CDR3 size: 12 residues. CDR3 residues: CASTVAGTEQYF. The CDR3 nucleotides read TGTGCCAGCACTGTAGCGGGGACCGAGCAGTACTTC.

This clone has a handful of counts. The V and J genes are TRBV25-1 and TRBJ1-2; TRBD1 is a possible D gene (6 bases). V was clipped by 4 bases and J by 2 bases, with 11 bases between them. The V gene's germline CDR1 is MGHDK and CDR2 SYGVNS. The CDR3 runs to 14 residues. The CDR3 protein is CASSAGGGNYGYTF. The DNA for the CDR3 is TGTGCCAGCAGTGCCGGAGGGGGGAACTATGGCTACACCTTC.

The J gene is TRBJ2-2, the V gene TRBV27, with 11 bases that match TRBD2. J was trimmed by 5 bases and V by 7 bases; bases with no gene match: 6. The CDR3 runs 15 residues. Germline values: CDR1 MNHEY, CDR2 SMNVEV (reference sequence). This CDR3 reads CASKVLAGGTGELFF. As DNA, the CDR3 is TGTGCCAGCAAAGTTCTAGCGGGGGGAACCGGGGAGCTGTTTTTT.

V and J are TRBV9 and TRBJ2-1, with 9 positions matching TRBD2. After removal of 0 bases from V and 7 bases from J, the junction contained 8 bases not matched to a gene. Germline assignment: CDR1 SGDLS and CDR2 YYNGEE. The CDR3 spans 16 residues. In DNA, the CDR3 is TGTGCCAGCAGCGTAGTTGGCGGGAGGGCAGGGAATGAGCAGTTCTTC. It yields the protein CASSVVGGRAGNEQFF.

The chain couples TRBV6-5 to TRBJ1-5; tentative D call: TRBD1 (5 bases). The ends were cut back, 4 bases at V and 4 bases at J, with 11 bases in the middle. The CDR3 contains 14 residues. The germline CDR1 and CDR2 sequences are MNHEY and SVGAGI. The CDR3 DNA sequence: TGTGCCAGCAGTTCGCGGGACCGTAATCAGCCCCAGCATTTT. Protein sequence: CASSSRDRNQPQHF.

The V gene is TRBV5-4, the J gene TRBJ1-1; TRBD1 matches 10 bases. Per germline, CDR1 SGHNT and CDR2 YYREEE (reference sequence). The CDR3 covers 14 residues. Trimming removed 6 bases from V and 3 bases from J; junction bases left unmatched: 5. The CDR3 loop is CASTLDRGHTEAFF. The CDR3 coding sequence is TGTGCCAGCACTCTAGACAGGGGGCACACTGAAGCTTTCTTT. Full variable domain (outside the CDR3, taken from reference TRBV5-4 and TRBJ1-1): ETGVTQSPTHLIKTRGQQVTLRCSSQSGHNTVSWYQQALGQGPQFIFQYYREEENGRGNFPPRFSGLQFPNYSSELNVNALELDDSALYLCASTLDRGHTEAFFGQGTRLTVV.

The CDR3 DNA follows: TGTGCCAGCAGTCGAACGGGACAAGTCGATTCACCCCTCCACTTT. This codes for CASSRTGQVDSPLHF. This rearrangement joins TRBV6-6 to TRBJ1-6; TRBD1 might be the D (6 bases). The CDR3 is 15 amino acids. Germline loops: CDR1 MNHNY, CDR2 SVGAGI (reference sequence). Deletions cut 5 bases from V and 8 bases from J, with 16 bases between.